This is a list of T cell receptor beta chains from one sample in a study of CD8+CD57+ T cells in acquired aplastic anemia. TCRdb redid the calling of the reads with MiXCR, one entry per CDR3 protein. The sample carries roughly 190,000 distinct CDR3 sequences, less than 65% recorded once. The sample consisted of sorted CD4+, CD8+, or CD8+CD57+ T cells (not recorded which) from PBMCs. These receptors all come from a human donor in good health, serving as a control. Each CDR3 is given without its conserved first and last residue.

>9|TRBV19|TRBJ1-4
ASRFSEKLF
>10|TRBV5-5|TRBJ1-2
ASSLQGRGYT
>12|TRBV11-2|TRBJ1-1
ASILGQGGVGAF
>12|TRBV12-3/TRBV12-4|TRBJ1-2
ASSFGMGVGGYT
>12|TRBV19|TRBJ2-7
ASSRSGMPYEQY
>12|TRBV5-1|TRBJ1-2
ASSSGTGDYGYT
>10|TRBV2|TRBJ1-1
ASSMDIPQAF
>15|TRBV7-9|TRBJ1-4
ASSLARGSQMSEKLF
>13|TRBV5-1|TRBJ1-1
ASSRQAGSDTEAF
>13|TRBV5-1|TRBJ2-7
ASSLAETVSHEQY
>15|TRBV4-1|TRBJ1-2
ASSQVPGTGVFYGYT